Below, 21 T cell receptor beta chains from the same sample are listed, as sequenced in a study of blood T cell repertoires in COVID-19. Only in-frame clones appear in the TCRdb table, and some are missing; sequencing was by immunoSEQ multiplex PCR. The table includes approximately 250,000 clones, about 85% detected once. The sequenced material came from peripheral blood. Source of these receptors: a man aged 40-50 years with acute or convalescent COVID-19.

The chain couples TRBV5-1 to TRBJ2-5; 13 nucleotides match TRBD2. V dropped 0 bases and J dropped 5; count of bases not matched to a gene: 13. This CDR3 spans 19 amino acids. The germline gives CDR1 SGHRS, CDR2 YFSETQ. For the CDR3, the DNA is TGCGCCAGCAGCTTGGAAGCCCCACTAGCGGGGGGGCCTAGGGAGACCCAGTACTTC. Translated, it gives CASSLEAPLAGGPRETQYF.

The CDR3 coding sequence is TGTGCCAGCAGCTCAATCGGGACAGTGAGCACAGATACGCAGTATTTT. Translation: CASSSIGTVSTDTQYF. V gene TRBV7-2 combines with J gene TRBJ2-3; 7 bases are shared with TRBD1. V trimming: 4 bases; J trimming: 0 bases; junction bases outside the gene matches: 7. The CDR3 runs to 16 residues. CDR1 SGHTA and CDR2 FQGNSA come from the germline V gene.

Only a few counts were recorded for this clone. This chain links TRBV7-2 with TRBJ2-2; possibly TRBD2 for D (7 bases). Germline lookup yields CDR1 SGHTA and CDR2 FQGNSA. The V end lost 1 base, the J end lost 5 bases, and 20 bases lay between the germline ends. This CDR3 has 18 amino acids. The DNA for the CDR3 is TGTGCCAGCAGCTTAGAGGTGGCGGGGGCCCGACGTACCGGGGAGCTGTTTTTT. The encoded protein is CASSLEVAGARRTGELFF. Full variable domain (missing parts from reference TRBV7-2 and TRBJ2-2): GAGVSQSPSNKVTEKGKDVELRCDPISGHTALYWYRQSLGQGLEFLIYFQGNSAPDKSGLPSDRFSAERTGGSVSTLTIQRTQQEDSAVYLCASSLEVAGARRTGELFFGEGSRLTVL.

The CDR3 bases are TGTGCCAGCAGCCCACGACAGGGCAACTATGGCTACACCTTC. Translated, it gives CASSPRQGNYGYTF. The chain combines TRBV13 with TRBJ1-2, with 7 bases lining up with TRBD1. V lost 5 bases, J lost 2 bases, and 5 bases stayed unmatched. The germline gives CDR1 PRHDT, CDR2 FYEKMQ (reference sequence). The CDR3 loop spans 14 amino acids.

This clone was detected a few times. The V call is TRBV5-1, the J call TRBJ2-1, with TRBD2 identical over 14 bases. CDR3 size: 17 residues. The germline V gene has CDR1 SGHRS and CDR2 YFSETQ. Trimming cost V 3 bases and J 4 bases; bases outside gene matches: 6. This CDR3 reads CASSYQGLAGVYNEQFF. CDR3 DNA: TGCGCCAGCAGCTACCAGGGACTAGCGGGGGTTTACAATGAGCAGTTCTTC.

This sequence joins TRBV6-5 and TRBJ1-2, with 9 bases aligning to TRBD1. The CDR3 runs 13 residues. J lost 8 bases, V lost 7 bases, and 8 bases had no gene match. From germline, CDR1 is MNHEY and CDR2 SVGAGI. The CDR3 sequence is CASMSGTGKGYTF. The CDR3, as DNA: TGTGCCAGCATGTCAGGGACAGGGAAAGGCTACACCTTC.

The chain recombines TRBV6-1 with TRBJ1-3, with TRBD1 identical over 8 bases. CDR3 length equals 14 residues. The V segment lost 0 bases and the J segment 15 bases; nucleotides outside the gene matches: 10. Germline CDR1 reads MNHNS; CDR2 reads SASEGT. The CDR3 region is CASSEAVQGGQGYF. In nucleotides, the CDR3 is TGTGCCAGCAGTGAAGCCGTTCAAGGAGGACAGGGATATTTT.

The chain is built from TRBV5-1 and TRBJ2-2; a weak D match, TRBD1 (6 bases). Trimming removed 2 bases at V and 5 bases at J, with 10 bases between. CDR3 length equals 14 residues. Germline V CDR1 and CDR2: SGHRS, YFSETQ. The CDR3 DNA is TGCGCCAGCAGCTTACAGGGCCCAACCGGGGAGCTGTTTTTT. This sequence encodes CASSLQGPTGELFF.

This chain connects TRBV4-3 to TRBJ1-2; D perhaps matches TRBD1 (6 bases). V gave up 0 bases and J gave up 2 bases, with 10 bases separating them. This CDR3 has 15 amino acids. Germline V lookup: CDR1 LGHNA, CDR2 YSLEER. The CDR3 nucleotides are TGCGCCAGCAGCCAAGATAGAACAGGGAACTATGGCTACACCTTC. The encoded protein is CASSQDRTGNYGYTF.

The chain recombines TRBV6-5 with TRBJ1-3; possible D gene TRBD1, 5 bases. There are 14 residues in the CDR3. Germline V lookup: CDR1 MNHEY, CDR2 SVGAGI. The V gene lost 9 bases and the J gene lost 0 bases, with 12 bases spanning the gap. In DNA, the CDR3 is TGTGCCAGTTGGACACCTTTCTCTGGAAACACCATATATTTT. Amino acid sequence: CASWTPFSGNTIYF.

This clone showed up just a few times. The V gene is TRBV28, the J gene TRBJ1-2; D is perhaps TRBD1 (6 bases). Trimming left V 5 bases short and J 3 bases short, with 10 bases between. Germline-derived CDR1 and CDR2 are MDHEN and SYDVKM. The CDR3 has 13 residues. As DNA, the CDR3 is TGTGCCAGCAGTGGAGGGGGGGACTATGGCTACACCTTC. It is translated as CASSGGGDYGYTF.

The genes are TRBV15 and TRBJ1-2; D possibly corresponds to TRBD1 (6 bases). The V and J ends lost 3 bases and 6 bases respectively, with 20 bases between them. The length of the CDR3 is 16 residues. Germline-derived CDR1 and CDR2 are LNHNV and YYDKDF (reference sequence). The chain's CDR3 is CATSRGLGAGANGYTF. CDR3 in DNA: TGTGCCACCAGCAGGGGCCTGGGGGCAGGGGCTAATGGCTACACCTTC.

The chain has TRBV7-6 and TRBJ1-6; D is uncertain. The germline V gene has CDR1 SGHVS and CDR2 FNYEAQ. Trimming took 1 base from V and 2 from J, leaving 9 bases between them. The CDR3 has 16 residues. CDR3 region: CASSLDVSPYNSPLHF. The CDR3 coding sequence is TGTGCCAGCAGCTTAGATGTATCTCCCTATAATTCACCCCTCCACTTT.

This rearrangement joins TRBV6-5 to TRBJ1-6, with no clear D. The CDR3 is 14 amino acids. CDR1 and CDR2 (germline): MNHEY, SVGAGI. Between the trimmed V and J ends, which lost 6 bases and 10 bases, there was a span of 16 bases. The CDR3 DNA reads TGTGCCAGCAGCCCATACGCGTTCGGGTCACCCCTCCACTTT. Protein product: CASSPYAFGSPLHF.

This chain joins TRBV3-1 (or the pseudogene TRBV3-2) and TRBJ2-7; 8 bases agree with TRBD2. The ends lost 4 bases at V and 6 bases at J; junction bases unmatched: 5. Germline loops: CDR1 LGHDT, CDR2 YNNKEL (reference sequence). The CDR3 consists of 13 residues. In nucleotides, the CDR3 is TGTGCCAGCAGCCGTAGCGGGGAAGGCGAGCAGTACTTC. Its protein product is CASSRSGEGEQYF.

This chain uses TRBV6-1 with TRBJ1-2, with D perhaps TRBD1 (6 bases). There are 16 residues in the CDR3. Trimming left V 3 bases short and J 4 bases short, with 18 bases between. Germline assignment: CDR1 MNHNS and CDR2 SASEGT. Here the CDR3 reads CASSEADSRTAYGYTF. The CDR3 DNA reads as TGTGCCAGCAGTGAGGCGGACAGTCGAACTGCCTATGGCTACACCTTC.

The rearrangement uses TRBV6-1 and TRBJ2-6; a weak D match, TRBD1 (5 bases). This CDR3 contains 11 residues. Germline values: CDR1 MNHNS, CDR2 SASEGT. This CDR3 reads CGGPGANVLTF. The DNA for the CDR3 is TGTGGGGGCCCTGGGGCCAACGTCCTGACTTTC.

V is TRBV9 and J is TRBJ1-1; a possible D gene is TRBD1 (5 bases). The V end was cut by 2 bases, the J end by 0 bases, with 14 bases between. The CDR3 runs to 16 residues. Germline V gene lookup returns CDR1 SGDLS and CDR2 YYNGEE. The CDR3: CASSVGQELMNTEAFF. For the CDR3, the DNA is TGTGCCAGCAGCGTGGGGCAGGAGCTCATGAACACTGAAGCTTTCTTT.

The CDR3 DNA sequence: TGTGCCAGCAGAATCCAGGGGACGGGGTATGGCTACACCTTC. Protein sequence: CASRIQGTGYGYTF. This rearrangement joins TRBV28 to TRBJ1-2, with D possibly being TRBD1 (6 bases). Per germline, CDR1 MDHEN and CDR2 SYDVKM. The CDR3 contains 14 residues. Deletions cut 6 bases from V and 5 bases from J, with 16 bases between.

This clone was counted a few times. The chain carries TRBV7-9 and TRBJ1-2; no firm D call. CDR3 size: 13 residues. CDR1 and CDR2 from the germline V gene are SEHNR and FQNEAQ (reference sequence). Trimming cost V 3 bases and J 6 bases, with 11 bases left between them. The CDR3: CASSLENADGYTF. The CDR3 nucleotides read TGTGCCAGCAGCTTGGAGAATGCGGATGGCTACACCTTC.

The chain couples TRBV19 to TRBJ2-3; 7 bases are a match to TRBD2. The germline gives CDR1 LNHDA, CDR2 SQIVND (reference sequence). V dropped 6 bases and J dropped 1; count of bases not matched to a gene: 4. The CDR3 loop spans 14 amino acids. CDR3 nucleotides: TGTGCCAGTAGGCCAGCGGGGCGCACAGATACGCAGTATTTT. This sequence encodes CASRPAGRTDTQYF.